The clone carrying this T cell receptor (beta chain) was counted many times. The record originates from a study of T cells in Graves' hyperthyroidism and ophthalmopathy. V lost 5 bases, J lost 5 bases, and 18 bases lay in between. This CDR3 spans 15 amino acids. Germline loops: CDR1 PRHDT, CDR2 FYEKMQ (reference sequence). From RNA transcripts, TCR beta CDR3 regions were amplified. A first-round RT-PCR of the TCR CDR3 used the HTBI primer set. TCRdb itself ran the multiplex PCR reads through MiXCR, one entry per CDR3 protein. The sample includes some 600,000 distinct CDR3 sequences, about 15% of them seen just once.

The sample comprised blood. The chain couples TRBV13 to TRBJ2-5, with a tentative D call TRBD2 (5 bases). This clonotype originated in a woman aged 25 to 39 with Graves' hyperthyroidism that later progressed to Graves' ophthalmopathy. CDR3 amino acids: CASSPAAGDYETQYF. The CDR3 coding sequence is TGTGCCAGCAGCCCCGCCGCAGGTGACTACGAGACCCAGTACTTC.